The next 22 T cell receptor beta chains were all read from a single sample in a study of CD8+ T cells in alopecia areata. After isolation, RNA underwent reverse transcription to generate cDNA as the sequencing template. The data were produced by immunoSEQ multiplex PCR, yet TCRdb's version contains in-frame clones alone and is incomplete. The profile shows 110,000 or so clones, 56% of them singletons. Treatment noted: oral pan-JAK inhibitor, 5-10 mg twice daily. Sequenced material: CD4+ T cells sorted from blood, taken at week 24, from a patient treated with tofacitinib. All receptors come from a human donor with alopecia areata.

The chain is built from TRBV5-1 and TRBJ1-1; D gene uncertain. The V and J ends lost 3 bases and 1 base respectively, with 10 bases between them. CDR3 length: 14 amino acids. CDR1 SGHRS and CDR2 YFSETQ come from the germline V gene. DNA of the CDR3: TGCGCCAGCAGCTCCGCTCGACAGAACACTGAAGCTTTCTTT. Encoded protein: CASSSARQNTEAFF.

This clone turned up a few times. This rearrangement joins TRBV5-1 to TRBJ2-7, with 9 bases fitting TRBD2. CDR1 is SGHRS and CDR2 is YFSETQ in the germline V gene. Losses at the gene ends were 4 bases for V and 2 bases for J; bases not matched to a gene: 4. CDR3 length equals 14 residues. DNA for the CDR3: TGCGCCAGCAGCGAGCCTAGCGGGACCTACGAGCAGTACTTC. This codes for CASSEPSGTYEQYF.

The rearrangement uses TRBV20-1 and TRBJ2-3; D call uncertain. The ends were cut back, 3 bases at V and 6 bases at J, with 4 bases in the middle. Germline CDR1 DFQATT, CDR2 SNEGSKA (reference sequence). The CDR3 is 10 residues long. As DNA, the CDR3 is TGCAGTGCTAGTCGGGATACGCAGTATTTT. Its translation: CSASRDTQYF.

V is TRBV11-2 and J is TRBJ2-5, with 10 bases lining up with TRBD1. This CDR3 contains 14 residues. V dropped 5 bases and J dropped 4; count of bases not matched to a gene: 4. The V gene's germline CDR1 is SGHAT and CDR2 FQNNGV. This CDR3 reads CASSTRTGGETQYF. The CDR3 bases are TGTGCCAGCAGCACCCGGACAGGGGGAGAGACCCAGTACTTC.

The chain links TRBV7-9 to TRBJ2-1; 10 nucleotides line up with TRBD2. After removal of 5 bases from V and 6 bases from J, the junction contained 13 bases not matched to a gene. CDR3 length equals 17 residues. Germline CDR1 reads SEHNR; CDR2 reads FQNEAQ (reference sequence). The CDR3 is CASSLLESGGDSNEQFF. In nucleotides, the CDR3 is TGTGCCAGCAGCCTCCTTGAAAGCGGGGGGGACAGCAATGAGCAGTTCTTC. Full variable domain (outside the CDR3, taken from reference TRBV7-9 and TRBJ2-1): DTGVSQNPRHKITKRGQNVTFRCDPISEHNRLYWYRQTLGQGPEFLTYFQNEAQLEKSRLLSDRFSAERPKGSFSTLEIQRTEQGDSAMYLCASSLLESGGDSNEQFFGPGTRLTVL.

J is TRBJ1-2 and V is TRBV18; 7 nucleotides agree with TRBD1. Unmatched junction bases numbered 15, after V lost 4 bases and J lost 7 bases. Per germline, CDR1 KGHSH and CDR2 LQKENI. The CDR3 has 16 amino acids. CDR3 protein: CASSRGEKGGKGGYTF. CDR3 sequence (DNA): TGTGCCAGCTCACGAGGAGAGAAAGGGGGCAAAGGTGGCTACACCTTC.

This clone was detected a few times. V usage is TRBV29-1 and J usage is TRBJ2-7; no definite D call. V was clipped by 5 bases and J by 6 bases, with 8 bases between them. The CDR3 has 10 residues. The germline CDR1 and CDR2 sequences are SQVTM and ANQGSEA. The CDR3 DNA sequence: TGCAGCGTTCAGCGTACCGAGCAGTACTTC. Its translation: CSVQRTEQYF.

The J gene is TRBJ2-1, the V gene TRBV5-4; 7 positions match TRBD1. With 2 bases clipped from V and 6 bases from J, the junction kept 2 bases outside the gene matches. CDR3 size: 13 residues. CDR1 SGHNT and CDR2 YYREEE come from the germline V gene (reference sequence). The CDR3 DNA sequence: TGTGCCAGCAGCTTACAGGGGATCAATGAGCAGTTCTTC. This translates into CASSLQGINEQFF.

This clone was picked up a small number of times. This sequence joins TRBV4-2 and TRBJ1-1; D perhaps matches TRBD1 (5 bases). This CDR3 comprises 15 residues. The germline gives CDR1 LGHNA, CDR2 YNFKEQ. Trimming removed 0 bases at V and 0 bases at J, with 8 bases between. DNA for the CDR3: TGTGCCAGCAGCCAAGAAGCAGGGCTGAACACTGAAGCTTTCTTT. Its protein is CASSQEAGLNTEAFF.

The CDR3 region is CTKRGESVTEDTEAFF. As DNA, the CDR3 is TGCACCAAAAGGGGGGAATCCGTGACGGAGGACACTGAAGCTTTCTTT. V gene TRBV1 combines with J gene TRBJ1-1. TRBV1 is labeled a pseudogene. CDR3 length equals 16 residues.

This clone turned up a few times. The J gene is TRBJ1-2, the V gene TRBV30, with 8 bases that match TRBD1. The CDR3 consists of 13 residues. CDR1 is GTSNPN, CDR2 SVGIG, per germline (reference sequence). After removal of 8 bases from V and 3 bases from J, the junction contained 8 bases not matched to a gene. In DNA form, the CDR3 reads TGTGCCGGCTTCCACAGGGGGGACTATGGCTACACCTTC. Translation gives CAGFHRGDYGYTF.

The chain is built from TRBV6-6 and TRBJ2-3; possibly TRBD2 for D (7 bases). CDR3 size: 13 residues. CDR1 is MNHNY, CDR2 SVGAGI, per germline (reference sequence). The V end lost 4 bases, the J end lost 5 bases, and 10 bases lay between the germline ends. The CDR3 bases are TGTGCCAGCAGTTCGGGGGGCCTAGATACGCAGTATTTT. It is translated as CASSSGGLDTQYF.

This clone appeared once. The chain joins TRBV2 to TRBJ2-1, with TRBD1 matching 8 bases. V shed 5 bases and J 5 bases; nucleotides not matched to a gene: 5. This CDR3 has 14 residues. Per the germline V gene, CDR1 is SNHLY and CDR2 is FYNNEI. CDR3 in amino acids: CASSPRTGNNEQFF. DNA for the CDR3: TGTGCCAGCAGTCCTCGGACAGGGAACAATGAGCAGTTCTTC.

This clone was counted a few times. This chain uses TRBV7-2 with TRBJ1-2; no reliable D call. The CDR3 runs 11 residues. CDR1 is SGHTA and CDR2 is FQGNSA in the germline V gene. With 4 bases removed from V and 8 bases from J, the gap between germline ends came to 8 bases. DNA for the CDR3: TGTGCCAGCAGCTCGACCCGCGGCTACACCTTC. This translates into CASSSTRGYTF.

V usage is TRBV6-6 and J usage is TRBJ1-2, with 8 bases aligning to TRBD1. CDR1 and CDR2 from the germline V gene are MNHNY and SVGAGI (reference sequence). The CDR3 extends over 12 amino acids. V lost 5 bases and J lost 8; bases outside the gene matches: 4. CDR3 amino acids: CASSGQGGGYTF. The CDR3 bases are TGTGCCAGCAGTGGACAGGGAGGAGGCTACACCTTC.

The chain combines TRBV9 with TRBJ1-1; weak D call: TRBD1 (5 bases). This CDR3 has 13 residues. With 4 bases removed from V and 8 bases from J, the gap between germline ends came to 15 bases. The germline CDR1 and CDR2 sequences are SGDLS and YYNGEE. CDR3 coding DNA: TGTGCCAGCAGCCCTCCCAGGGTCCCAGAAGCTTTCTTT. Translated, it gives CASSPPRVPEAFF.

The chain links TRBV29-1 to TRBJ1-1; perhaps TRBD1 as D (5 bases). The CDR3 spans 13 residues. In germline, CDR1 is SQVTM, CDR2 ANQGSEA. Trimming removed 0 bases from V and 3 bases from J, with 8 bases in between. Here the CDR3 reads CSVEDRGYTEAFF. The CDR3 DNA reads TGCAGCGTTGAAGACCGGGGGTACACTGAAGCTTTCTTT.

This clone was seen more than once but under ten times. V usage is TRBV10-3 and J usage is TRBJ1-5; unclear D gene. V was cut by 6 bases and J by 1 base, with 7 bases left in between. The CDR3 sequence is 13 residues long. CDR1 is ENHRY, CDR2 SYGVKD, per germline. The CDR3 DNA reads as TGTGCCATCAGCGAGGACAGCAATCAGCCCCAGCATTTT. Amino acid sequence: CAISEDSNQPQHF.

This clone was detected once. CDR3 coding DNA: TGTGCCAGCAGTGAAATAGAGTGGGAGGGAGTTAGTTCTGAAGCTTTCTTT. Translation: CASSEIEWEGVSSEAFF. V usage is TRBV6-1 and J usage is TRBJ1-1, with D unclear. In germline, CDR1 is MNHNS, CDR2 SASEGT. Trimming took 2 bases from V and 6 from J, leaving 22 bases between them. This CDR3 is 17 amino acids long.

The sample holds a few counts of this clone. V usage is TRBV7-6 and J usage is TRBJ2-7, with D maybe TRBD1 (6 bases). Germline V gene data show CDR1 as SGHVS and CDR2 as FNYEAQ. The CDR3 is made up of 14 amino acids. V lost 6 bases and J lost 2, with 14 bases in between. The CDR3 bases are TGTGCCAGCAGTCCCGGGACAAATCCCTACGAGCAGTACTTC. Its translation: CASSPGTNPYEQYF.

V usage is TRBV7-9 and J usage is TRBJ2-6; 10 bases map to TRBD1. V dropped 5 bases and J dropped 0; count of bases not matched to a gene: 4. The CDR3 is 17 residues long. CDR1 SEHNR and CDR2 FQNEAQ come from the germline V gene (reference sequence). For the CDR3, the DNA is TGTGCCAGCAGCCCTGGACAGGGGGTCTCTGGGGCCAACGTCCTGACTTTC. Protein: CASSPGQGVSGANVLTF.

In its sample, this clone was seen a few times. This chain joins TRBV30 and TRBJ2-5; D perhaps matches TRBD1 (6 bases). Germline V gene sequence: CDR1 GTSNPN, CDR2 SVGIG (reference sequence). Trimming shortened V by 8 bases and J by 5 bases, and 15 bases separated the two germline ends. The CDR3 has 12 amino acids. This CDR3 reads CAGSQGRETQYF. In DNA, the CDR3 is TGTGCCGGGTCCCAGGGGCGGGAGACCCAGTACTTC. Full variable domain (missing parts from reference TRBV30 and TRBJ2-5): SQTIHQWPATLVQPVGSPLSLECTVEGTSNPNLYWYRQAAGRGLQLLFYSVGIGQISSEVPQNLSASRPQDRQFILSSKKLLLSDSGFYLCAGSQGRETQYFGPGTRLLVL.